This T cell receptor beta chain stems from a study of regulatory T cells in long-lasting Graves disease. Turning to the study itself: Graves' patients who were just diagnosed had used antithyroid drugs for under 3 months.

General study results and limits: Persistent disease samples used TRBV28, TRBJ1-2 and TRBJ2-5 preferentially.

Of note for this clonotype: The target antigen is unknown.

As to time point: newly diagnosed GD, antithyroid drugs for less than 3 months. Extracted RNA from PBMCs served as the source of the TCR library. Graves' disease diagnoses followed American Thyroid Association guidelines. The CDR3 covers 15 residues. Germline CDR1 reads MGHRA; CDR2 reads YSYEKL. V dropped 0 bases and J dropped 3 bases, with 9 bases sitting between them. With iRepertoire HTBI primers and Arm-PCR of CDR3 regions, TCR beta libraries were built. TCRdb reanalysed the multiplex PCR reads using MiXCR and keeps one entry per CDR3 protein. The sample holds a few hundred thousand distinct CDR3 sequences, around 21% seen once.

The V call is TRBV4-1, the J call TRBJ1-5; D gene uncertain. The receptor was derived from a female donor with Graves disease. The sample consisted of peripheral blood mononuclear cells (PBMCs), taken at new diagnosis, from a patient treated with antithyroid drugs. CDR3 nucleotide sequence: TGCGCCAGCAGCCAAGATCAGAGGGTCAATCAGCCCCAGCATTTT. Translating gives CASSQDQRVNQPQHF.